Each of the 6 T cell receptor beta chains below was sequenced from the same sample in a study of regulatory T cells in long-lasting Graves disease. Building of the TCR beta libraries involved iRepertoire HTBI primers and Arm-PCR of CDR3 regions. TCRdb redid the calling of the multiplex PCR reads with MiXCR, one entry per CDR3 protein. The sample includes 240,000 or so distinct CDR3 sequences, 20% to 25% of them seen just once. Noted time point: newly diagnosed GD, antithyroid drugs for less than 3 months. There was RNA extracted from PBMCs, and the TCR library was made from it. Source: peripheral blood mononuclear cells (PBMCs), taken at new diagnosis, from a patient treated with antithyroid drugs. The origin of the receptors is a female donor with Graves disease.

This clonotype appeared many times. The chain has TRBV5-1 and TRBJ2-3; 8 nucleotides agree with TRBD2. The V gene's germline CDR1 is SGHRS and CDR2 YFSETQ. The length of the CDR3 is 15 residues. Trimming cost V 3 bases and J 5 bases; bases outside gene matches: 8. The CDR3 protein is CASSSTGGALDTQYF. CDR3 nucleotide sequence: TGCGCCAGCAGCTCGACCGGGGGGGCGTTAGATACGCAGTATTTT. Combining the CDR3 with reference TRBV5-1 and TRBJ2-3 gives the whole variable domain KAGVTQTPRYLIKTRGQQVTLSCSPISGHRSVSWYQQTPGQGLQFLFEYFSETQRNKGNFPGRFSGRQFSNSRSEMNVSTLELGDSALYLCASSSTGGALDTQYFGPGTRLTVL.

In its sample, this clonotype was seen many times. This chain uses TRBV5-1 with TRBJ1-1; D uncertain. The germline V and J ends were trimmed by 0 bases and 0 bases, with 9 bases remaining between them. CDR1 and CDR2 from the germline V gene are SGHRS and YFSETQ. CDR3 length: 15 amino acids. The CDR3 nucleotides read TGCGCCAGCAGCTTGGATCTGGGAATGAACACTGAAGCTTTCTTT. Its protein is CASSLDLGMNTEAFF.

The table lists this clonotype with many counts. CDR3 in DNA: TGTGCCAGCGCCACGGGGAGGAATGAAAAACTGTTTTTT. It specifies CASATGRNEKLFF. The genes are TRBV11-3 and TRBJ1-4; D gene unclear. Deletions cut 8 bases from V and 5 bases from J, with 12 bases between. Germline CDR1 reads SGHNT; CDR2 reads YENEEA. The CDR3 runs 13 residues.

This clonotype was seen at least ten times. This sequence joins TRBV5-1 and TRBJ2-1; 8 positions match TRBD2. The junction had 2 bases not matched to a gene; V was cut back by 1 base and J by 5 bases. The CDR3 loop spans 14 amino acids. The germline V gene encodes CDR1 SGHRS and CDR2 YFSETQ. The chain's CDR3 is CASSLWRGDNEQFF. Written as DNA, the CDR3 is TGCGCCAGCAGCTTGTGGCGGGGGGACAATGAGCAGTTCTTC.

This clonotype was counted at least ten times. The chain has TRBV7-2 and TRBJ2-7; 10 nucleotides agree with TRBD1. Germline-derived CDR1 and CDR2 are SGHTA and FQGNSA. After removal of 1 base from V and 5 bases from J, the junction contained 2 bases not matched to a gene. This CDR3 is built from 14 residues. The CDR3 loop is CASSLGGTGDEQYF. The CDR3 DNA reads as TGTGCCAGCAGCTTAGGCGGGACAGGGGACGAGCAGTACTTC.

This clonotype was counted many times. This sequence joins TRBV2 and TRBJ2-1, with D hard to call. Germline lookup yields CDR1 SNHLY and CDR2 FYNNEI. The CDR3 is 12 residues long. V was trimmed by 7 bases and J by 12 bases, leaving 16 bases between them. The CDR3 DNA reads as TGTGCCAGCATCGAGTCTCCCACCCTGCAGTTCTTC. Amino acid sequence: CASIESPTLQFF.